This T cell receptor beta chain was sequenced in a study of Graves' ophthalmopathy and Graves' hyperthyroidism. This CDR3 contains 14 residues. CDR1 and CDR2 (germline): GTSNPN, SVGIG (reference sequence). Beta-chain TCR CDR3 regions were amplified from RNA transcripts. First-round RT-PCR relied on HTBI primers, and a second-round multiplex PCR came next. TCRdb analysed the multiplex PCR reads with MiXCR anew, one entry per CDR3 protein. The sample lists hundreds of thousands of distinct CDR3 sequences, roughly 20% occurring once. Turning to this clonotype: The junction departs from the called germline gene at one end, perhaps through a read error.

This TCR came from a young woman with stable Graves' hyperthyroidism. Some clones in this sample may be carry-over from other donors' samples. J is TRBJ2-4 and V is TRBV30, with TRBD2 matching over 8 bases. Material: peripheral blood. The DNA of the CDR3 is TGTGCCTGGACCCCAGGACTAGCCAAAAACATTAAGTACTTC. It is translated as CAWTPGLAKNIKYF.